The sample holds many counts of the clone carrying this TCR beta chain. Its antigen remains unknown. Primed by a sample-barcoded 5' primer and a J-beta primer mix, a second PCR proceeded for about 7 to 11 cycles. Using its own MiXCR run on the 5' RACE reads, TCRdb lists one record per CDR3 protein. The data hold 2 million or so distinct CDR3 sequences, with less than 50% observed a single time. The sample originates from a study of blood T cells in healthy people across ages. Broader study findings: In these data, TCR beta diversity tracked strongly with naive T cell percentage. The study found more naive CD4+ cells and higher diversity in long-lived than aged donors. Donor CMV status was unknown, possibly confounding expanded clonotype changes.

Every sample had a minimum of 6 million PBMCs isolated. The sequence was collected from a woman aged 40-49 years in good health. The sequenced sample was blood.

The CDR3 sequence is CASSVERGGEETQYF. The CDR3 nucleotides are TGTGCCAGCAGCGTAGAGCGGGGGGGCGAGGAGACCCAGTACTTC. V usage is TRBV4-2 and J usage is TRBJ2-5, with TRBD2 matching 10 bases. The CDR3 is made up of 15 amino acids. Trimming at V came to 5 bases and at J to 5 bases, leaving 8 bases not matched to a gene. Per the germline V gene, CDR1 is LGHNA and CDR2 is YNFKEQ.